What follows describes a single T cell receptor (beta chain). In the authors' methods: Reference gene primer amplification gave nucleated cell count estimates. Measured with immunoSEQ multiplex PCR; TCRdb has only the in-frame clones, and not every one. V and J calls and clone size are those listed in that table; D and trimming were worked out from the DNA. This table holds 65,000 to 90,000 clones, about 72% found once. The sample originates from a study of blood T cell repertoires in COVID-19. Study as a whole: The study drew acute and convalescent COVID-19 samples from the United States, Italy and Spain. PBMCs, B-cell-depleted T cells, or T cells provided the cDNA or gDNA that made up the material.

The length of the CDR3 is 12 residues. Germline V gene sequence: CDR1 MNHEY, CDR2 SVGAGI. V shed 10 bases and J 3 bases; nucleotides not matched to a gene: 4. The sample was peripheral blood. The chain recombines TRBV6-5 with TRBJ1-1, with 8 bases lining up with TRBD1. The clonotype comes from a man aged 65 to 79 with active or convalescent COVID-19. As DNA, the CDR3 is TGTGCCATCGCAGGGGGCTACACTGAAGCTTTCTTT. It encodes CAIAGGYTEAFF.